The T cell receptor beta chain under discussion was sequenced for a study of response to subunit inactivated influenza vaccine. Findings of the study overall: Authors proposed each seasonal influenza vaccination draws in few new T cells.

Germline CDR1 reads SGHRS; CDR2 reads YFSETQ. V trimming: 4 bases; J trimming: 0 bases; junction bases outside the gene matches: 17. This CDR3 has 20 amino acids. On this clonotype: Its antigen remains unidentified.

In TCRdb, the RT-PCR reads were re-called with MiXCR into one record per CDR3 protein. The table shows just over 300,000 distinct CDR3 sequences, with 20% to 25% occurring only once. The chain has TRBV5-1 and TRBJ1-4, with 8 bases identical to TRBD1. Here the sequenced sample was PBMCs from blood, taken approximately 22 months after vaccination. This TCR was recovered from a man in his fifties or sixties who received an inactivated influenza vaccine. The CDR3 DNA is TGCGCCAGCAGCCCATACGGACAGGGATTCGGTTTGGCAACTAATGAAAAACTGTTTTTT. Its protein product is CASSPYGQGFGLATNEKLFF. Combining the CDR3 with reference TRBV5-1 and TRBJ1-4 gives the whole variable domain KAGVTQTPRYLIKTRGQQVTLSCSPISGHRSVSWYQQTPGQGLQFLFEYFSETQRNKGNFPGRFSGRQFSNSRSEMNVSTLELGDSALYLCASSPYGQGFGLATNEKLFFGSGTQLSVL.